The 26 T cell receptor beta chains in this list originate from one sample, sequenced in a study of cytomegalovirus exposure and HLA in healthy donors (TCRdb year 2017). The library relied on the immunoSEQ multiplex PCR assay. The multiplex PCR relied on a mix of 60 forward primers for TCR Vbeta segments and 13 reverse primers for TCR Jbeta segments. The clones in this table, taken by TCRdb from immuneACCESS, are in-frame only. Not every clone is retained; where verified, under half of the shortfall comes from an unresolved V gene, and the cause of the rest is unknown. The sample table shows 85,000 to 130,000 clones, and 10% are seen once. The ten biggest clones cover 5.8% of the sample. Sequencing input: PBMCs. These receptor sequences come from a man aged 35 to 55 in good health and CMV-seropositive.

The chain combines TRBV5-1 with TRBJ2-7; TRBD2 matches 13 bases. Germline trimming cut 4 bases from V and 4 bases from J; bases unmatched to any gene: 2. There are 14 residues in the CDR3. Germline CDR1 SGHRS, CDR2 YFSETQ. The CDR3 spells CASSGTSGNYEQYF. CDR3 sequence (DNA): TGCGCCAGCAGCGGGACTAGCGGGAATTACGAGCAGTACTTC.

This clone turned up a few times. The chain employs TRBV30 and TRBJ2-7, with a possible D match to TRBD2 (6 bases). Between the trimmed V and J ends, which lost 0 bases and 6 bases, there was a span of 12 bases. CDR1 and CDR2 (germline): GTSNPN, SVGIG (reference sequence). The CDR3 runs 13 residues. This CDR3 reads CAWSVLVGGEQYF. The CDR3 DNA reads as TGTGCCTGGAGTGTTCTTGTCGGGGGCGAGCAGTACTTC.

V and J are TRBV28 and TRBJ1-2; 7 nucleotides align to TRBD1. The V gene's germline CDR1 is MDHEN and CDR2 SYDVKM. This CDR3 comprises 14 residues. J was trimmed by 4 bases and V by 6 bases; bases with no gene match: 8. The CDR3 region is CASRTGTFAYGYTF. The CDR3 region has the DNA TGTGCCAGCAGGACAGGGACTTTCGCCTATGGCTACACCTTC.

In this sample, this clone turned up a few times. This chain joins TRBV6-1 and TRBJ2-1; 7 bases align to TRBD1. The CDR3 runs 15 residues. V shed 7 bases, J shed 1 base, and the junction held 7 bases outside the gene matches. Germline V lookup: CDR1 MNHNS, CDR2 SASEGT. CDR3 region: CASTLDRASYNEQFF. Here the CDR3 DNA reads TGTGCCAGCACCCTCGACAGGGCATCCTACAATGAGCAGTTCTTC.

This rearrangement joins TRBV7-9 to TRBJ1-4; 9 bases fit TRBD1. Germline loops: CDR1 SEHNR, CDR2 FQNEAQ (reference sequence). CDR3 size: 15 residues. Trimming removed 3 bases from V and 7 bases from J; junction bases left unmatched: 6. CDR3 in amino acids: CASSLTGGGSEKLFF. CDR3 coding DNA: TGTGCCAGCAGCTTGACAGGGGGAGGGAGTGAAAAACTGTTTTTT.

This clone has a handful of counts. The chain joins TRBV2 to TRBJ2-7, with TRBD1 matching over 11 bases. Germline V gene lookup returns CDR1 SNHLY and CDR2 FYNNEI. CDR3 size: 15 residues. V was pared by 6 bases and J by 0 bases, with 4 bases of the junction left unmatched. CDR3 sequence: CASRMDRGLSYEQYF. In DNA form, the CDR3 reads TGTGCCAGCAGGATGGACAGGGGGCTCTCCTACGAGCAGTACTTC.

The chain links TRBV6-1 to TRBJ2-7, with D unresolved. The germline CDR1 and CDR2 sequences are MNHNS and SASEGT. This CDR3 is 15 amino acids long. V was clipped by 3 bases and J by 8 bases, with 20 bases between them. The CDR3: CASSDLSTTTNQQYF. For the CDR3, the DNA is TGTGCCAGCAGTGATTTATCAACAACAACGAATCAGCAGTACTTC.

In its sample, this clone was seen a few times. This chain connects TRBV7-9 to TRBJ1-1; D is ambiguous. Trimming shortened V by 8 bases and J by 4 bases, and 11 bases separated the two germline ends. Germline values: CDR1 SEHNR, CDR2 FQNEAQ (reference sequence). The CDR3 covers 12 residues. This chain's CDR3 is CASRGLLTEAFF. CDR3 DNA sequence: TGTGCCAGCCGCGGCCTACTCACTGAAGCTTTCTTT.

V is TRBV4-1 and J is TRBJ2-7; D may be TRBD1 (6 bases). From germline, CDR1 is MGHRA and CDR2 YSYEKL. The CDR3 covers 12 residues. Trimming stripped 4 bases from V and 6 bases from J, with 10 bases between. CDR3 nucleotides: TGCGCCAGCAGCCCAGGGGATAGCGAGCAGTACTTC. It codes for CASSPGDSEQYF.

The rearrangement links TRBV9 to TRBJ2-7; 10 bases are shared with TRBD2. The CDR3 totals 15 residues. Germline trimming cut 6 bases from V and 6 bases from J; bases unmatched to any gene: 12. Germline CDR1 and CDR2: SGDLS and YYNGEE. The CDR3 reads CASTPGLAGEGEQYF. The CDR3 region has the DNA TGTGCCAGCACCCCGGGCCTAGCGGGAGAAGGCGAGCAGTACTTC.

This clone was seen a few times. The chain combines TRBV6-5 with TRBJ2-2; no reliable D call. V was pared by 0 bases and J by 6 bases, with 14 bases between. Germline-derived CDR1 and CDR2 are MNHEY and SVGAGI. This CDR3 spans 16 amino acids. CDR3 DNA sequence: TGTGCCAGCAGTTACTCATCGCTAGGCCCGGCCGGGGAGCTGTTTTTT. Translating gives CASSYSSLGPAGELFF.

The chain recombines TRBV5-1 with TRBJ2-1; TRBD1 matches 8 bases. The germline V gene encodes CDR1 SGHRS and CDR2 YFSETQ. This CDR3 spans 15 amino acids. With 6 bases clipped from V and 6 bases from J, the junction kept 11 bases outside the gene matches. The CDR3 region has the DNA TGCGCCAGCACCCCAGGACAGGGCGAGATCAATGAGCAGTTCTTC. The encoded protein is CASTPGQGEINEQFF.

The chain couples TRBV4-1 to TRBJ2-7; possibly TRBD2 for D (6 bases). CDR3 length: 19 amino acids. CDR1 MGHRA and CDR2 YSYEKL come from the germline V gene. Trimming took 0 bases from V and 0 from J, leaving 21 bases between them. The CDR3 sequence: CASSQDLGWLALSSYEQYF. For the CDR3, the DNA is TGCGCCAGCAGCCAAGATCTGGGTTGGCTAGCGCTAAGCTCCTACGAGCAGTACTTC.

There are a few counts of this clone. CDR3 bases: TGCGCCAGCAGCTCCCCAATGGGGGCTGAGCAGTTCTTC. Its translation: CASSSPMGAEQFF. The chain joins TRBV5-1 to TRBJ2-1, with D perhaps matching TRBD1 (6 bases). The CDR3 has 13 amino acids. Trimming cost V 3 bases and J 9 bases, with 13 bases left between them. Per the germline V gene, CDR1 is SGHRS and CDR2 is YFSETQ.

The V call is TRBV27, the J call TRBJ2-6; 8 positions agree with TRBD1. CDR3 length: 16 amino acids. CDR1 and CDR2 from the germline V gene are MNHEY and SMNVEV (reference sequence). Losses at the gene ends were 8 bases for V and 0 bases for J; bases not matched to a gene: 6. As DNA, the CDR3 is TGTGCCAGCGGGACAGGTCACCTCTCTGGGGCCAACGTCCTGACTTTC. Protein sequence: CASGTGHLSGANVLTF.

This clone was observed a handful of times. The CDR3 protein is CATRLAGYNEQFF. CDR3 DNA sequence: TGTGCCACCAGACTAGCGGGGTACAATGAGCAGTTCTTC. The J gene is TRBJ2-1, the V gene TRBV11-3, with 11 bases matching TRBD2. CDR1 is SGHNT, CDR2 YENEEA, per germline. V dropped 10 bases and J dropped 4; count of bases not matched to a gene: 3. The CDR3 runs to 13 residues.

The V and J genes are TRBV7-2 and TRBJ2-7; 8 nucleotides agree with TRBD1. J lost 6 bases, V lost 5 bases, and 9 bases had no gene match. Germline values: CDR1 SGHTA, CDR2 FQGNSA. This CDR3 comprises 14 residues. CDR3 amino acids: CASSRPRTGTEQYF. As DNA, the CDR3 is TGTGCCAGCAGCCGCCCTCGGACAGGGACCGAGCAGTACTTC.

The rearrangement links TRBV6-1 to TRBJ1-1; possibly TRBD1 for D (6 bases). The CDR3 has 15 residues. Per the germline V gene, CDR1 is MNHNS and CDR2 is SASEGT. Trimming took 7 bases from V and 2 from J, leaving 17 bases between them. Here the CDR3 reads CASIKGVGTNTEAFF. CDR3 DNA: TGTGCCAGCATTAAGGGAGTGGGGACAAACACTGAAGCTTTCTTT.

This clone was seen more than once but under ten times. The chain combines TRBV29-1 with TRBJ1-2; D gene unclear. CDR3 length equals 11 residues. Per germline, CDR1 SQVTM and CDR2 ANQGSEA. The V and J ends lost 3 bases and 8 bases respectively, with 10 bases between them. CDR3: CSVERDNGYTF. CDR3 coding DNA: TGCAGCGTTGAGCGCGATAACGGCTACACCTTC. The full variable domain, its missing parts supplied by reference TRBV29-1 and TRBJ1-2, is SAVISQKPSRDICQRGTSLTIQCQVDSQVTMMFWYRQQPGQSLTLIATANQGSEATYESGFVIDKFPISRPNLTFSTLTVSNMSPEDSSIYLCSVERDNGYTFGSGTRLTVV.

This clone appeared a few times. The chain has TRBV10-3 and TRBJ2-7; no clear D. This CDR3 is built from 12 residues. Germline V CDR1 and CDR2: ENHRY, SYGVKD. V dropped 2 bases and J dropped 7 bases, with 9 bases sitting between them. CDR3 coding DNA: TGTGCCATCAGTGAGCTCGAGATTGAGCAGTACTTC. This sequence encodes CAISELEIEQYF.

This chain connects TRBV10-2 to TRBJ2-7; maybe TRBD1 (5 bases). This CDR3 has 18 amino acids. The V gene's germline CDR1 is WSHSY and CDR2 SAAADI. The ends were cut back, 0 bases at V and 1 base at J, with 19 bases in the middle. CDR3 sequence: CASSESRQTGQFSYEQYF. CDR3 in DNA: TGCGCCAGCAGTGAGTCAAGGCAAACAGGCCAGTTTTCCTACGAGCAGTACTTC.

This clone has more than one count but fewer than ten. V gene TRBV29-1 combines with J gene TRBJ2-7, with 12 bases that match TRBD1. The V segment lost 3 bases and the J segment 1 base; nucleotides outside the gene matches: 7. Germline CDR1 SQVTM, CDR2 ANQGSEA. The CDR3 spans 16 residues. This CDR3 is CSVESGDRGLSYEQYF. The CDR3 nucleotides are TGCAGCGTTGAGAGCGGGGACAGGGGGCTTTCCTACGAGCAGTACTTC.

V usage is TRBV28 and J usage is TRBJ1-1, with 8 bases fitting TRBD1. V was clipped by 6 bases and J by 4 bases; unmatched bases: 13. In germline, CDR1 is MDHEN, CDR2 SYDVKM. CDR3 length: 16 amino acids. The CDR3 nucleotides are TGTGCCAGCAGGCCGGACAGGGTTGCTTCGGGCACTGAAGCTTTCTTT. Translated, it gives CASRPDRVASGTEAFF.

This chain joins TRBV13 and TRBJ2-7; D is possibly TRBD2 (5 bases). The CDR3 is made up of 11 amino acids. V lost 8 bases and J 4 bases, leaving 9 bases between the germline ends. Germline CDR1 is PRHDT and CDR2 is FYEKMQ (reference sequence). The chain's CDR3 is CASGSEYEQYF. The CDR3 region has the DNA TGTGCCAGCGGGAGCGAATACGAGCAGTACTTC. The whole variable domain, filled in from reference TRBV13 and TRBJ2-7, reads AAGVIQSPRHLIKEKRETATLKCYPIPRHDTVYWYQQGPGQDPQFLISFYEKMQSDKGSIPDRFSAQQFSDYHSELNMSSLELGDSALYFCASGSEYEQYFGPGTRLTVT.

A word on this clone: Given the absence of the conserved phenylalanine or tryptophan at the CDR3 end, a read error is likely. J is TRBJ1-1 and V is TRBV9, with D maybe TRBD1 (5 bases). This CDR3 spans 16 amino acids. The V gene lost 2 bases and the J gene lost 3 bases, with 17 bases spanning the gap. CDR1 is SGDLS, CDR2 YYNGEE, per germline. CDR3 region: CASSVWGGAVDTEAFS. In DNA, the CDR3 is TGTGCCAGCAGCGTTTGGGGGGGAGCAGTGGACACTGAAGCTTTCTCT.

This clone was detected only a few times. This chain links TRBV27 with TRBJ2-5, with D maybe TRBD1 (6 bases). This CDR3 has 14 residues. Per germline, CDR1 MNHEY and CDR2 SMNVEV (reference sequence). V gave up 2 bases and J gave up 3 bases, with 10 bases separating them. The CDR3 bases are TGTGCCAGCAGTTTAAGGGCAGGGGAAGAGACCCAGTACTTC. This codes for CASSLRAGEETQYF.